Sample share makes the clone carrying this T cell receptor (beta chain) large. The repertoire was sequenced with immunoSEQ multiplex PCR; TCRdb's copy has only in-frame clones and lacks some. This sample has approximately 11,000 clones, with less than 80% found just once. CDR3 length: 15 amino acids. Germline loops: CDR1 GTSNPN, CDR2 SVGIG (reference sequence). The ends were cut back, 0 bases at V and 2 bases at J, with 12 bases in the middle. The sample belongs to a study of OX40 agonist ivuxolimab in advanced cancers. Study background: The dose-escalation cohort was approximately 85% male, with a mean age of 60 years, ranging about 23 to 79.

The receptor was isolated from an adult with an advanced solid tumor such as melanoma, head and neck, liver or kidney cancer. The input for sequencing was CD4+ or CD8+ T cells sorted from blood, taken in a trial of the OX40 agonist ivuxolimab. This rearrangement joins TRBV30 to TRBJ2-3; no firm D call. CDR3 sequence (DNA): TGTGCCTGGAGTGTAGACGATCTCAACACAGATACGCAGTATTTT. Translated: CAWSVDDLNTDTQYF.